The T cell receptor (beta chain) under discussion was sequenced for a study of T cell responses to AZD1222 COVID-19 vaccine. Study results and limitations: Clonal diversity was possibly underestimated, and the donors were mostly white British, with more females.

The CDR3 runs 17 residues. The protocol was immunoSEQ multiplex PCR, while the TCRdb copy is restricted to in-frame clones and leaves out a portion. The table has about 170,000 clones, 80% to 90% seen once. In regard to this clone: Its antigen remains unknown.

The sequencing here drew on peripheral blood, taken on day 0 of AZD1222 vaccination. V usage is TRBV12-2 and J usage is TRBJ2-5; TRBD2 is taken as the D call from the table, unchecked against the DNA. TRBV12-2 is noted as a pseudogene. The clonotype comes from an adult in good health. CDR3 in amino acids: CASRSTRLAGGQETQYF. In DNA form, the CDR3 reads TGTGCAAGTCGCAGTACCCGGCTAGCGGGGGGGCAAGAGACCCAGTACTTC.